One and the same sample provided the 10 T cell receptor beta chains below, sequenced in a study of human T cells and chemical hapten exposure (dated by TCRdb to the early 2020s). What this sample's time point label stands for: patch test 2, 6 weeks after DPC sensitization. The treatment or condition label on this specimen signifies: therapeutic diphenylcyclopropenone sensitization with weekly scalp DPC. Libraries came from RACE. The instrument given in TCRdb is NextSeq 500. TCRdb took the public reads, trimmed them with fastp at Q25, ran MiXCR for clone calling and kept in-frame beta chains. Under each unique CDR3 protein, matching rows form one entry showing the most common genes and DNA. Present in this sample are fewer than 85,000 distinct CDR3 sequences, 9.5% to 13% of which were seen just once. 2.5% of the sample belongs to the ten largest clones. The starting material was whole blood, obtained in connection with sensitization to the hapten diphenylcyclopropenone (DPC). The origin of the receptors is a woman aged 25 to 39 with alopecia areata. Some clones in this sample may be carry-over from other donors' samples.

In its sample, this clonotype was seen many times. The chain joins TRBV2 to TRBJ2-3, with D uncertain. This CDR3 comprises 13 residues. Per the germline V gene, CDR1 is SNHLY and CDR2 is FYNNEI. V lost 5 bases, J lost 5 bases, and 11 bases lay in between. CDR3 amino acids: CASSLRLVDTQYF. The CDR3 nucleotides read TGTGCCAGCAGTCTTAGACTGGTAGATACGCAGTATTTT.

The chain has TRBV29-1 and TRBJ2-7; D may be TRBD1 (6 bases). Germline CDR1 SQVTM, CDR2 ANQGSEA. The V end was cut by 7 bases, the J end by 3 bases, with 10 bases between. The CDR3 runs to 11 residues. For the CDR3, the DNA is TGCAGCGCTGGACAGAACTACGAGCAGTACTTC. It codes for CSAGQNYEQYF.

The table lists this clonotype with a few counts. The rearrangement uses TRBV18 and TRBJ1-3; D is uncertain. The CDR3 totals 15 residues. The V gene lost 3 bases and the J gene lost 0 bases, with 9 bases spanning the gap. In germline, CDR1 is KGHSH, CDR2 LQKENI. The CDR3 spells CASSPDGPSGNTIYF. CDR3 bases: TGTGCCAGCTCACCGGACGGCCCCTCTGGAAACACCATATATTTT. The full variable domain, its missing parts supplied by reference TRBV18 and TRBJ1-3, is NAGVMQNPRHLVRRRGQEARLRCSPMKGHSHVYWYRQLPEEGLKFMVYLQKENIIDESGMPKERFSAEFPKEGPSILRIQQVVRGDSAAYFCASSPDGPSGNTIYFGEGSWLTVV.

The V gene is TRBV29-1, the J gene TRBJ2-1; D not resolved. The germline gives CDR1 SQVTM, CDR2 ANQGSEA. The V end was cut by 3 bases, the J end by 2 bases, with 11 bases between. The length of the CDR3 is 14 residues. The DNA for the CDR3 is TGCAGCGTTGATGAGAGACCCCCCTACAATGAGCAGTTCTTC. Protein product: CSVDERPPYNEQFF.

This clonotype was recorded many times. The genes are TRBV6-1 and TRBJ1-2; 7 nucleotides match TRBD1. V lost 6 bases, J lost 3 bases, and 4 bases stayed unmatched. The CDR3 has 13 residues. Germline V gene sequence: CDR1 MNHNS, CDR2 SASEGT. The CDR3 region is CASRGTDHYGYTF. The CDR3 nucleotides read TGTGCCAGCAGGGGGACAGATCACTATGGCTACACCTTC.

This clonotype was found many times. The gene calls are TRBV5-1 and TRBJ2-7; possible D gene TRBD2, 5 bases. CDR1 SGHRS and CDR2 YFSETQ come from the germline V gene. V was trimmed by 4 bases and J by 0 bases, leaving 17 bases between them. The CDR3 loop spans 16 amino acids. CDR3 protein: CASSTAGRTSSYEQYF. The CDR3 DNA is TGCGCCAGCAGCACGGCGGGCAGAACCAGCTCCTACGAGCAGTACTTC.

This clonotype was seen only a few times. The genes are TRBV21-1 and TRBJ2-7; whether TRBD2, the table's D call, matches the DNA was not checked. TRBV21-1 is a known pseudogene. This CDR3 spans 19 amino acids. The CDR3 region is CASSNDWTLGARAPLEQYF. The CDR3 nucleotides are TGTGCCAGCAGCAACGACTGGACGCTCGGGGCCAGGGCCCCACTCGAGCAGTACTTC.

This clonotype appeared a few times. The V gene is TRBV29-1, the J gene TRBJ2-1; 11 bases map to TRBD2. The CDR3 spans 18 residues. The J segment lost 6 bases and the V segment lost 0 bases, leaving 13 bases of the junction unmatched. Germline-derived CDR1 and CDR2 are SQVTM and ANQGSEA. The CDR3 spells CSVEDSLIAGGPSNEQFF. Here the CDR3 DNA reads TGCAGCGTTGAAGATTCCCTCATAGCGGGAGGGCCGAGCAATGAGCAGTTCTTC.

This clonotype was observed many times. The CDR3 sequence: CASSGSTGGISGYTF. In DNA form, the CDR3 reads TGTGCCAGCAGCGGAAGCACAGGGGGCATTTCTGGCTACACCTTC. The J gene is TRBJ1-2, the V gene TRBV9; 9 positions match TRBD1. This CDR3 comprises 15 residues. V shed 3 bases and J 7 bases; nucleotides not matched to a gene: 10. Germline CDR1 reads SGDLS; CDR2 reads YYNGEE.

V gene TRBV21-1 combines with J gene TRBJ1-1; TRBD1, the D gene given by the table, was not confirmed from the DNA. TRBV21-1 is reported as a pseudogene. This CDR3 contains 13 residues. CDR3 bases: TGTGCCACCAGTACAGGGGGCCAAACTGAAGCTTTCTTT. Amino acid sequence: CATSTGGQTEAFF.